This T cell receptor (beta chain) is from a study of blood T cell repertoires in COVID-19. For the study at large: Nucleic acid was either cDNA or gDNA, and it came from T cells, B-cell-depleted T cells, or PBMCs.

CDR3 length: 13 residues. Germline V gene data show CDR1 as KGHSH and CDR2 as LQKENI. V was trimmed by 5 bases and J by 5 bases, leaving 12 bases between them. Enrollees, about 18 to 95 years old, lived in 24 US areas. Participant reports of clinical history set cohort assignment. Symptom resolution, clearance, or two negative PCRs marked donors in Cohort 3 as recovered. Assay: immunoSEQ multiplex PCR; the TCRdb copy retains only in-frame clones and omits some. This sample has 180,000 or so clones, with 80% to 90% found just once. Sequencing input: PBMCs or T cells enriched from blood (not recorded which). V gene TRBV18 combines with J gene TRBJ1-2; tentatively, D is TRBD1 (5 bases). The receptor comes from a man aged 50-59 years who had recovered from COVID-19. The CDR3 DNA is TGTGCCAGCTCAAAGACAGAAACTTATGGCTACACCTTC. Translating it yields CASSKTETYGYTF.